At least ten counts were recorded for the clone carrying this T cell receptor beta chain. Its cognate antigen is unknown. The CDR3 spans 17 residues. The V and J ends lost 1 base and 4 bases respectively, with 20 bases between them. Germline V CDR1 and CDR2: SGHRS, YFSETQ. Approximately 920,000 sorted CD4+ or CD8+ T cells made each library. The data are from a study of neurological immune-mediated disorders. Study results and limitations: No CDR3 amino acid sequences were shared by expanded clones across subjects, suggesting private repertoires in all groups. The most TCR clonal expansion was seen in HTLV-1-associated myelopathy, and the least was seen in multiple sclerosis, which fell below healthy controls.

It was by 5'RACE with 10-nucleotide random UMIs that the cDNA was made. In TCRdb, the 5' RACE reads were re-called with MiXCR into one record per CDR3 protein. Counted here are more than 25,000 distinct CDR3 sequences, about 3.8% occurring once; the ten biggest clones make up around 25%. The source is a woman aged 40-49 years in good health. Sequenced sample: CD4+ T cells from blood. This sequence joins TRBV5-1 and TRBJ1-1; the D gene is possibly TRBD1 (6 bases). Here the CDR3 DNA reads TGCGCCAGCAGCTTGAGGAAACAGGGTTTTTTAAGCACTGAAGCTTTCTTT. It is translated as CASSLRKQGFLSTEAFF.